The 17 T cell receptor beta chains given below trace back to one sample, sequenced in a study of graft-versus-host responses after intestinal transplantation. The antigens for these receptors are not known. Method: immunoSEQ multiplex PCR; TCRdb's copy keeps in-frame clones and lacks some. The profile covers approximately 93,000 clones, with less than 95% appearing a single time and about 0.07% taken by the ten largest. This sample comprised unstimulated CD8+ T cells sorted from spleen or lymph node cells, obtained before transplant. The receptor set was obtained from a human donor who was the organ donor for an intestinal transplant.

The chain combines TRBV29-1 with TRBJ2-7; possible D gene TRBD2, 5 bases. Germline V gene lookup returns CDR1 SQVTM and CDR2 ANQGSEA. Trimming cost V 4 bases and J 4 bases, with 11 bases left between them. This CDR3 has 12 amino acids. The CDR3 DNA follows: TGCAGCGTTGCGGGGATCGGATACGAGCAGTACTTC. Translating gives CSVAGIGYEQYF.

CDR3 in amino acids: CASSDRLAGEEFF. The CDR3 nucleotides are TGTGCCAGCAGCGATAGACTAGCGGGAGAGGAGTTCTTC. The gene calls are TRBV13 and TRBJ2-1; 12 nucleotides agree with TRBD2. The ends lost 5 bases at V and 14 bases at J; junction bases unmatched: 7. Per the germline V gene, CDR1 is PRHDT and CDR2 is FYEKMQ (reference sequence). CDR3 length: 13 amino acids.

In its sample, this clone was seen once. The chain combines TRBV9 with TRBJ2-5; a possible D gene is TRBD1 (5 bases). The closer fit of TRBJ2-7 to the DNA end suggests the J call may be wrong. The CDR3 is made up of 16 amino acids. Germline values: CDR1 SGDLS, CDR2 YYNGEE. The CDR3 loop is CASSGEPDKPFYEQYF. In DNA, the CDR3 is TGTGCCAGCAGCGGCGAACCGGACAAACCCTTCTACGAGCAGTACTTC.

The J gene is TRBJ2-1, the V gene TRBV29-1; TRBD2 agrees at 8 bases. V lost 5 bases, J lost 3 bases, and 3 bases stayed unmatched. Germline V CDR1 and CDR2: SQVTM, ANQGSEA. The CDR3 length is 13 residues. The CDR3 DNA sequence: TGCAGCGTTCTTAGCGGGGACTACAATGAGCAGTTCTTC. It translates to CSVLSGDYNEQFF.

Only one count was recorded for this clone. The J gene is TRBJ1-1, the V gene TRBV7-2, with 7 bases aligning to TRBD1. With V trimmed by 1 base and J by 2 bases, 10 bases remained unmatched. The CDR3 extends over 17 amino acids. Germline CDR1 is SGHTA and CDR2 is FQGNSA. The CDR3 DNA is TGTGCCAGCAGCTTAGGGGACAGTTTATTCCCCAACACTGAAGCTTTCTTT. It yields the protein CASSLGDSLFPNTEAFF. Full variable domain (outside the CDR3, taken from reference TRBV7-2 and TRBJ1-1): GAGVSQSPSNKVTEKGKDVELRCDPISGHTALYWYRQSLGQGLEFLIYFQGNSAPDKSGLPSDRFSAERTGGSVSTLTIQRTQQEDSAVYLCASSLGDSLFPNTEAFFGQGTRLTVV.

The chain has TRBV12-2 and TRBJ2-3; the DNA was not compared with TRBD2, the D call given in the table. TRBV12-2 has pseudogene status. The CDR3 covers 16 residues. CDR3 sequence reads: CASRLPVAGSTDTQYF. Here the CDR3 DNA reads TGTGCAAGTCGCCTCCCAGTGGCGGGGAGCACAGATACGCAGTATTTT.

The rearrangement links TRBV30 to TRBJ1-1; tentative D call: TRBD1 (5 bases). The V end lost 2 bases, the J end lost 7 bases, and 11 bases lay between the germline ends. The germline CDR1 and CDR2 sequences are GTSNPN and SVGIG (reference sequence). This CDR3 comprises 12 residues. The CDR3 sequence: CAWSLGGGEAFF. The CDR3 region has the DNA TGTGCCTGGAGTCTGGGCGGGGGTGAAGCTTTCTTT.

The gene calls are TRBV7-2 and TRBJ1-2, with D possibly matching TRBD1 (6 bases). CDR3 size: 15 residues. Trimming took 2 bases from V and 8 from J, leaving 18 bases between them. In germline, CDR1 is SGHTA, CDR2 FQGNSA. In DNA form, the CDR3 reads TGTGCCAGCAGCTTATCGCAGGGGATCTCCTGGGGCTACACCTTC. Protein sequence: CASSLSQGISWGYTF.

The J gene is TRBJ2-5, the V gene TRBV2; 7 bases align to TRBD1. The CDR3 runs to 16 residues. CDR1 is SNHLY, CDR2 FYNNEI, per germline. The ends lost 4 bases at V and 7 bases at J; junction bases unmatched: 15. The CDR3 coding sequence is TGTGCCAGCAGTGCCGTGACAGGGCTTGCTGGGGGGACCCAGTACTTC. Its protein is CASSAVTGLAGGTQYF.

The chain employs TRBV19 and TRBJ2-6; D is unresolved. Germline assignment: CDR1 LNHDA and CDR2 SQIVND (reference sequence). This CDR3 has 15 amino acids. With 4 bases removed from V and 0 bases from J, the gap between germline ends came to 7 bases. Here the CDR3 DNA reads TGTGCCAGTAGTACACCTATCTCTGGGGCCAACGTCCTGACTTTC. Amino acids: CASSTPISGANVLTF. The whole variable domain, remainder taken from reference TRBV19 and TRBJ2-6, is DGGITQSPKYLFRKEGQNVTLSCEQNLNHDAMYWYRQDPGQGLRLIYYSQIVNDFQKGDIAEGYSVSREKKESFPLTVTSAQKNPTAFYLCASSTPISGANVLTFGAGSRLTVL.

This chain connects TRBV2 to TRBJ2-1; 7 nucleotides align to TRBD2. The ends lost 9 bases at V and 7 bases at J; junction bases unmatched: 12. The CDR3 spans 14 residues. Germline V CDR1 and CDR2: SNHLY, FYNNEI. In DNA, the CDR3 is TGTGCCAGAAAAAGACTAGCTCGGGATAATGAGCAGTTCTTC. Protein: CARKRLARDNEQFF.

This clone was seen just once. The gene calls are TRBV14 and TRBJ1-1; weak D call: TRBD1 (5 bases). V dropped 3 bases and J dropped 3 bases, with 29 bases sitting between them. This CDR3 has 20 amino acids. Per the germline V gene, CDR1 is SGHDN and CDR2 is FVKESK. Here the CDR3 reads CASSHSLSDYVPLGDTEAFF. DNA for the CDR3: TGTGCCAGCAGCCATTCCTTATCGGACTACGTTCCCTTAGGGGACACTGAAGCTTTCTTT.

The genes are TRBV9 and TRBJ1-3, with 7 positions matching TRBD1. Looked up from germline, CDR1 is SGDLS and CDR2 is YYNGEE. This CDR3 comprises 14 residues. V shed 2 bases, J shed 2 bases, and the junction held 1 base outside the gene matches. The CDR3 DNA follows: TGTGCCAGCAGCGTGACAGGGACTGGAAACACCATATATTTT. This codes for CASSVTGTGNTIYF.

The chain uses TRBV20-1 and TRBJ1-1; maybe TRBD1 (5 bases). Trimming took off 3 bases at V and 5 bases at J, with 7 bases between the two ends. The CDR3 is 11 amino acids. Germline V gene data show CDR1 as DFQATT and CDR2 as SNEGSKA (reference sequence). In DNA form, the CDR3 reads TGCAGTGCTAGTCGGGGGACTGAAGCTTTCTTT. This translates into CSASRGTEAFF.

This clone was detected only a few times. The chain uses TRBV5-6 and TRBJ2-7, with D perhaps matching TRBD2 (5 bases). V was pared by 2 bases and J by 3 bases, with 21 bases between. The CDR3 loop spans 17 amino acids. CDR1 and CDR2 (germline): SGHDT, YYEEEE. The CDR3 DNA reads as TGTGCCAGCAGCTTTCGCCGAGGGCTGAATCCCTACTACGAGCAGTACTTC. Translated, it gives CASSFRRGLNPYYEQYF.

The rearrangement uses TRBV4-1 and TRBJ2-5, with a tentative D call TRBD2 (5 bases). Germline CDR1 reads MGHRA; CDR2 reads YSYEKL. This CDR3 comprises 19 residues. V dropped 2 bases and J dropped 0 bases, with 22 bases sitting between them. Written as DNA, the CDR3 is TGCGCCAGCAGCCAAATCTTTTTATCGGCGGACGGGAACCAAGAGACCCAGTACTTC. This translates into CASSQIFLSADGNQETQYF.

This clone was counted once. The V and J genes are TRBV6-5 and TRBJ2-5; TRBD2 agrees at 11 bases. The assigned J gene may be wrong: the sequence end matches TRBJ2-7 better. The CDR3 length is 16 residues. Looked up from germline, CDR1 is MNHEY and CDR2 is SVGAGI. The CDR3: CASSYSTSGSSYEQYF. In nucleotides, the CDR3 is TGTGCCAGCAGTTACTCCACTAGCGGGAGCTCCTACGAGCAGTACTTC.